This TCR beta chain was identified during a study of CD8 T cells in ankylosing spondylitis. Overall study results and limits: Peripheral blood held disease-linked clones only at relatively low frequency, and these were CD8+. Prior work had noted some motif variants in reactive arthritis blood and synovial fluid. Seemingly distinctive of ankylosing spondylitis blood was a TCR beta motif formed by eight highly homologous variants.

CDR1 LGHDT and CDR2 YNNKEL come from the germline V gene (reference sequence). The germline V and J ends were trimmed by 1 base and 8 bases, with 3 bases remaining between them. The CDR3 runs 11 residues. MiXCR, applied by TCRdb to the 5' RACE reads, yields one record per CDR3 protein. The table lists approximately 550,000 distinct CDR3 sequences, roughly 13% of them singletons. The table lists this clonotype with a few counts. The antigen is undetermined. The sequenced sample was blood, either unsorted or a sorted T cell fraction (not recorded which). This chain links TRBV3-1 with TRBJ1-3; D is undetermined. This TCR came from a male donor with ankylosing spondylitis. CDR3 amino acids: CASSQGDTIYF. The CDR3 DNA follows: TGTGCCAGCAGCCAAGGGGACACCATATATTTT.